A selection of T cell receptor beta chains follows, all from one sample in a study of blood T cell repertoires in COVID-19. The assay was immunoSEQ multiplex PCR, and TCRdb's table has in-frame clones only and misses some. Of more than 200,000 clones in the sample, about 85% were seen once. Sequenced input: peripheral blood. These receptor sequences come from an elderly woman with COVID-19, enrolled during active disease. Each CDR3 is given with its conserved first and last residue. The D gene is left open where the match is weak. Clone size is shown for a subset of rows, as once, few, many or a class of expanded clone.

d_gene	abundance	v_gene	j_gene	CDR3nt	CDR3aa
.	.	TRBV29-1	TRBJ1-1	TGCAGCGCTCAAAACACTGAAGCTTTCTTT	CSAQNTEAFF
.	.	TRBV9	TRBJ1-2	TGTGCCAGCAGCGTAGGAGACTATGGCTACACCTTC	CASSVGDYGYTF
.	.	TRBV21-1	TRBJ1-5	TGTGCCAGCAGCTTTCACAGGGGGAGCAATCAGCCCCAGCATTTT	CASSFHRGSNQPQHF
.	few	TRBV9	TRBJ2-7	TGTGCCAGCAGCGTAGGGGGGGGGCCCTACGAGCAGTACTTC	CASSVGGGPYEQYF
.	.	TRBV9	TRBJ1-6	TGTGCCAGCAGCGTAGGAGGGAAAAATAATTCACCCCTCCACTTT	CASSVGGKNNSPLHF
.	.	TRBV3-1/TRBV3-2	TRBJ2-6	TGTGCCAGCAGGGCGGGCTCTGGGGCCAACGTCCTGACTTTC	CASRAGSGANVLTF
.	.	TRBV6-5	TRBJ2-2	TGTGCCAGTGTCGGCCAGGGGCACACCGGGGAGCTGTTTTTT	CASVGQGHTGELFF
.	.	TRBV15	TRBJ2-5	TGTGCCACCAGCAGAGTCGCTGGCAGGGGATTACAAGAGACCCAGTACTTC	CATSRVAGRGLQETQYF
.	.	TRBV7-2	TRBJ2-5	TGTGCCAGCAGCTTACAGGGATTAGAGGAGACCCAGTACTTC	CASSLQGLEETQYF
TRBD1	once	TRBV4-2	TRBJ1-1	TGTGCCAGCAGCCAGCCGGGACAGTCGAACACTGAAGCTTTCTTT	CASSQPGQSNTEAFF
TRBD1	few	TRBV14	TRBJ1-2	TGTGCCAGCAGCCAGCAACAGGGGGGTGGCTACACCTTC	CASSQQQGGGYTF
.	.	TRBV7-9	TRBJ1-1	TGTGCCAGCAGCCACCGACAACAGGGCCCGGGCACTGAAGCTTTCTTT	CASSHRQQGPGTEAFF
TRBD2	.	TRBV2	TRBJ2-1	TGTGCCAGCAATATCGGACTAGCGGGGGATGAGCAGTTCTTC	CASNIGLAGDEQFF
.	once	TRBV28	TRBJ2-7	TGTGCCAGCAGCCGGACTTGGTACGAGCAGTACTTC	CASSRTWYEQYF
TRBD2	.	TRBV7-2	TRBJ2-1	TGTGCCAGCAGCCCGGACGCGGGGGGCTCCTACAATGAGCAGTTCTTC	CASSPDAGGSYNEQFF
.	.	TRBV28	TRBJ1-4	TGTGCCAGCAGTTTAGACCCCCAGGGAGAAAAACTGTTTTTT	CASSLDPQGEKLFF
TRBD1	.	TRBV5-1	TRBJ2-2	TGCGCCAGCAGCTTAGGGACAGGAGGCACCGGGGAGCTGTTTTTT	CASSLGTGGTGELFF
.	once	TRBV28	TRBJ1-5	TGTGCCAGCAGCCCGGGACACCCCAATCAGCCCCAGCATTTT	CASSPGHPNQPQHF
TRBD2	.	TRBV28	TRBJ2-7	TGTGCCAGCAGAAACCGGGGGGTTGGGTACGAGCAGTACTTC	CASRNRGVGYEQYF
.	.	TRBV7-9	TRBJ1-2	TGTGCCAGCAGCTCCCAGCCGCAGGGGAACTATGGCTACACCTTC	CASSSQPQGNYGYTF
.	.	TRBV7-2	TRBJ2-3	TGTGCCAGCAGCTTAGATCGATGGGGCAGGAGCACAGATACGCAGTATTTT	CASSLDRWGRSTDTQYF
.	.	TRBV2	TRBJ2-3	TGTGCCAGCAGTGAAATCGCAGATACGCAGTATTTT	CASSEIADTQYF
.	.	TRBV28	TRBJ1-4	TGTGCCAGCAGGGCCGGACAGCCGCGATCTAAACTGTTTTTT	CASRAGQPRSKLFF
.	few	TRBV10-3	TRBJ1-2	TGTGCCATCAGTGACCGCCAGGGCGATTATGGCTACACCTTC	CAISDRQGDYGYTF
.	few	TRBV6-5	TRBJ2-2	TGTGCCAGCAGTTACACGGACACCGGGGAGCTGTTTTTT	CASSYTDTGELFF
.	.	TRBV2	TRBJ1-6	TGTGCCAGCACCGACAGGAGGTTCTATAATTCACCCCTCCACTTT	CASTDRRFYNSPLHF
.	.	TRBV12-3/TRBV12-4	TRBJ2-3	TGTGCCAGCACCGGGATAGCCACAGATACGCAGTATTTT	CASTGIATDTQYF
.	.	TRBV11-3	TRBJ1-1	TGTGCCAGCAGCTTTGGCAGGAACACTGAAGCTTTCTTT	CASSFGRNTEAFF
.	.	TRBV5-1	TRBJ1-1	TGCGCCAGCAGCTTCACAGGTCAGAACACTGAAGCTTTCTTT	CASSFTGQNTEAFF
TRBD1	few	TRBV7-2	TRBJ1-5	TGTGCCAGCAGCGGGACAGCCGGTCAGCCCCAGCATTTT	CASSGTAGQPQHF
TRBD1	.	TRBV28	TRBJ2-5	TGTGCCAGCAGAGGACAGGCTCGTGAGACCCAGTACTTC	CASRGQARETQYF
.	.	TRBV5-1	TRBJ2-1	TGCGCCAGCAGCTTGGCCGTAGTAGCGTCTTTAGGGAATGAGCAGTTCTTC	CASSLAVVASLGNEQFF
TRBD1	.	TRBV5-1	TRBJ2-2	TGCGCCAGCAGCTTGGGACAGGGTATTTTGATCGGGGAGCTGTTTTTT	CASSLGQGILIGELFF
.	.	TRBV28	TRBJ1-2	TGTGCCAGCAGTTTATTGGGAACCGGACAGAACTATGGCTACACCTTC	CASSLLGTGQNYGYTF
.	.	TRBV5-6	TRBJ1-1	TGTGCCAGCAGCTTGGACCTCCGGAGCACTGAAGCTTTCTTT	CASSLDLRSTEAFF
.	once	TRBV7-2	TRBJ1-1	TGTGCCAGTAGTAGGGGGGGCGTCACTGAAGCTTTCTTT	CASSRGGVTEAFF
TRBD1	.	TRBV7-9	TRBJ2-5	TGTGCCAGCACCACCGTTCGGACAGGCCAGGAGACCCAGTACTTC	CASTTVRTGQETQYF
.	few	TRBV6-2/TRBV6-3	TRBJ2-7	TGTGCCAGCAGTTACTCCCAGGGCTACGAGCAGTACTTC	CASSYSQGYEQYF
.	once	TRBV4-3	TRBJ2-7	TGCGCCAGCAGCCAAGATAAAGGAGTCTACGAGCAGTACTTC	CASSQDKGVYEQYF
TRBD1	once	TRBV9	TRBJ1-3	TGTGCCAGCAGACCCGGGACAGGGGGCCGAAACACCATATATTTT	CASRPGTGGRNTIYF
.	.	TRBV7-8	TRBJ2-7	TGTGCCAGCAGCCAGGTCAGGGGCGAAAACGAGCAGTACTTC	CASSQVRGENEQYF
TRBD2	.	TRBV6-6	TRBJ2-3	TGTGCCAGCAGTTATACGGGGGGGAGCACAGATACGCAGTATTTT	CASSYTGGSTDTQYF
.	.	TRBV6-5	TRBJ1-2	TGTGCCAGCAGTTACTCGACAGCTCCCTATGGCTACACCTTC	CASSYSTAPYGYTF
.	.	TRBV6-2/TRBV6-3	TRBJ1-5	TGTGCCAGCAGTTCCAGGTACAGCGGGAGCAATCAGCCCCAGCATTTT	CASSSRYSGSNQPQHF
.	once	TRBV3-1/TRBV3-2	TRBJ1-5	TGTGCCAGCAGCTTCTCCATGGGGGGGCAGCCCCAGCATTTT	CASSFSMGGQPQHF
TRBD1	.	TRBV28	TRBJ1-6	TGTGCCAGCAGTTTAGGGGGACAGTTCTCCTATAATTCACCCCTCCACTTT	CASSLGGQFSYNSPLHF
TRBD1	.	TRBV2	TRBJ1-1	TGTGCCAGCAGTCGAGACAGGGTGGCTTTCTTT	CASSRDRVAFF
.	.	TRBV28	TRBJ1-4	TGTGCCAGCAGTTTCGCGGGTTCCATTGCAACTAATGAAAAACTGTTTTTT	CASSFAGSIATNEKLFF
TRBD1	few	TRBV27	TRBJ2-5	TGTGCCAGCAGTTTACGGGACAGGGCCCGCCATCCGGAGACCCAGTACTTC	CASSLRDRARHPETQYF
TRBD1	.	TRBV5-1	TRBJ2-5	TGCGCCACCGCCCCCCGGGACAGGGGTGGGGAAGAGACCCAGTACTTC	CATAPRDRGGEETQYF
TRBD1	.	TRBV4-1	TRBJ1-4	TGCGCCAGCAGCGCTACAGGGGGCGAAACTAATGAAAAACTGTTTTTT	CASSATGGETNEKLFF